A selection of T cell receptor beta chains follows, all from one sample in a study of lung T cells in sarcoidosis with Löfgren's syndrome. TCRdb redid the calling of the reads with MiXCR, one entry per CDR3 protein. The data show 60,000 or so distinct CDR3 sequences, with over 20% seen just once and under 3% held by the top ten. Sequencing input: CD4+ T cells from PBMCs. The receptors derive from a human donor with sarcoidosis (Löfgren's syndrome or another form), or a control subject (not recorded which). CDR3s include the opening cysteine and the closing phenylalanine or tryptophan. Each record gives: D gene, J gene, clone size, V gene, CDR3 protein, CDR3 DNA. D genes are given only for firm matches. Clone size is stated in some rows and not others, as once, few, many or a class when expanded.

d_gene: TRBD1
j_gene: TRBJ1-1
abundance: many
v_gene: TRBV2
CDR3aa: CASRGQGASVNTEAFF
CDR3nt: TGTGCCAGCAGGGGACAGGGGGCGTCAGTGAACACTGAAGCTTTCTTT

d_gene: TRBD2
j_gene: TRBJ2-7
abundance: many
v_gene: TRBV7-2
CDR3aa: CASSPPAGDEQYF
CDR3nt: TGTGCCAGCAGCCCCCCCGCGGGAGACGAGCAGTACTTC

d_gene: -
j_gene: TRBJ1-2
abundance: -
v_gene: TRBV7-6
CDR3aa: CASSAGRSTSKDGYTF
CDR3nt: TGTGCCAGCAGCGCGGGGAGGAGCACCAGTAAGGATGGCTACACCTTC

d_gene: TRBD1
j_gene: TRBJ1-4
abundance: many
v_gene: TRBV6-1
CDR3aa: CASRTGKEKLFF
CDR3nt: TGTGCCAGCAGGACAGGGAAGGAAAAACTGTTTTTT

d_gene: -
j_gene: TRBJ2-1
abundance: many
v_gene: TRBV7-6
CDR3aa: CASSVKQGGYNEQFF
CDR3nt: TGTGCCAGCAGCGTAAAACAGGGGGGGTACAATGAGCAGTTCTTC

d_gene: -
j_gene: TRBJ2-2
abundance: many
v_gene: TRBV6-6
CDR3aa: CASSYKGGELFF
CDR3nt: TGTGCCAGCAGTTACAAGGGAGGGGAGCTGTTTTTT

d_gene: -
j_gene: TRBJ1-2
abundance: -
v_gene: TRBV5-1
CDR3aa: CASSLETGGGYTF
CDR3nt: TGCGCCAGCAGCTTGGAAACAGGCGGGGGCTACACCTTC

d_gene: -
j_gene: TRBJ1-5
abundance: many
v_gene: TRBV4-1
CDR3aa: CASSQQVSGSNQPQHF
CDR3nt: TGCGCCAGCAGCCAACAAGTGTCCGGGAGCAATCAGCCCCAGCATTTT

d_gene: -
j_gene: TRBJ2-2
abundance: many
v_gene: TRBV6-1
CDR3aa: CASALGLLGELFF
CDR3nt: TGTGCCAGCGCGCTAGGCTTACTCGGGGAGCTGTTTTTT

d_gene: -
j_gene: TRBJ1-2
abundance: few
v_gene: TRBV28
CDR3aa: CASSQIYGYTF
CDR3nt: TGTGCCAGCAGTCAGATCTATGGCTACACCTTC

d_gene: TRBD2
j_gene: TRBJ2-3
abundance: many
v_gene: TRBV6-6
CDR3aa: CASSYSRGGTDTQYF
CDR3nt: TGTGCCAGCAGTTACTCGCGGGGGGGCACAGATACGCAGTATTTT

d_gene: TRBD2
j_gene: TRBJ2-5
abundance: many
v_gene: TRBV20-1
CDR3aa: CSARVAGSETQYF
CDR3nt: TGCAGTGCTAGAGTAGCGGGATCAGAGACCCAGTACTTC

d_gene: -
j_gene: TRBJ1-1
abundance: many
v_gene: TRBV20-1
CDR3aa: CSASLGVTWDTEAFF
CDR3nt: TGCAGTGCTAGTTTGGGTGTAACCTGGGACACTGAAGCTTTCTTT

d_gene: -
j_gene: TRBJ2-3
abundance: many
v_gene: TRBV7-2
CDR3aa: CASSFPGVRTTDTQYF
CDR3nt: TGTGCCAGCAGCTTTCCGGGGGTGCGGACCACAGATACGCAGTATTTT

d_gene: -
j_gene: TRBJ2-1
abundance: -
v_gene: TRBV10-3
CDR3aa: CAISESSGNEQFF
CDR3nt: TGTGCCATCAGTGAGTCAAGCGGTAATGAGCAGTTCTTC

d_gene: TRBD1
j_gene: TRBJ2-4
abundance: many
v_gene: TRBV28
CDR3aa: CASRGTGAVLIQYF
CDR3nt: TGTGCCAGCAGAGGGACAGGGGCCGTCTTAATTCAGTACTTC

d_gene: -
j_gene: TRBJ1-1
abundance: -
v_gene: TRBV12-3/TRBV12-4
CDR3aa: CASSGDRRAFF
CDR3nt: TGTGCCAGCAGTGGGGACCGTCGGGCTTTCTTT

d_gene: -
j_gene: TRBJ2-7
abundance: -
v_gene: TRBV11-2
CDR3aa: CASSLEPGLGGPYEQYF
CDR3nt: TGTGCCAGCAGCTTAGAACCGGGACTCGGGGGCCCCTACGAGCAGTACTTC

d_gene: -
j_gene: TRBJ1-5
abundance: many
v_gene: TRBV28
CDR3aa: CASSSPAGRVGGNQPQHF
CDR3nt: TGTGCCAGCAGTTCACCCGCGGGGAGGGTGGGTGGCAATCAGCCCCAGCATTTT

d_gene: TRBD1
j_gene: TRBJ1-5
abundance: -
v_gene: TRBV20-1
CDR3aa: CSAIKSGTGGARSNQPQHF
CDR3nt: TGCAGTGCTATAAAATCCGGGACAGGGGGCGCGAGAAGCAATCAGCCCCAGCATTTT

d_gene: -
j_gene: TRBJ1-2
abundance: few
v_gene: TRBV2
CDR3aa: CASSAESGYGYTF
CDR3nt: TGTGCCAGCAGTGCCGAGTCAGGCTATGGCTACACCTTC

d_gene: TRBD1
j_gene: TRBJ2-3
abundance: -
v_gene: TRBV29-1
CDR3aa: CSVVGWTGGPDTQYF
CDR3nt: TGCAGCGTCGTTGGCTGGACAGGGGGCCCAGATACGCAGTATTTT

d_gene: -
j_gene: TRBJ2-1
abundance: many
v_gene: TRBV6-6
CDR3aa: CASSYSKGYQNEQFF
CDR3nt: TGTGCCAGCAGTTACTCGAAAGGGTATCAGAATGAGCAGTTCTTC

d_gene: -
j_gene: TRBJ1-2
abundance: many
v_gene: TRBV28
CDR3aa: CASSLGAGIGGYTF
CDR3nt: TGTGCCAGCAGTTTAGGGGCAGGGATTGGTGGCTACACCTTC

d_gene: TRBD1
j_gene: TRBJ1-3
abundance: many
v_gene: TRBV28
CDR3aa: CATLRQGYSGNTIYF
CDR3nt: TGTGCCACCCTAAGACAGGGATACTCTGGAAACACCATATATTTT

d_gene: -
j_gene: TRBJ2-3
abundance: few
v_gene: TRBV19
CDR3aa: CASSWGSGRDSTDTQYF
CDR3nt: TGTGCCAGTAGTTGGGGCTCGGGAAGGGATAGCACAGATACGCAGTATTTT

d_gene: -
j_gene: TRBJ2-7
abundance: -
v_gene: TRBV4-1
CDR3aa: CASSQEVRYEQYF
CDR3nt: TGCGCCAGCAGCCAAGAGGTGAGATACGAGCAGTACTTC

d_gene: -
j_gene: TRBJ1-5
abundance: many
v_gene: TRBV20-1
CDR3aa: CSASGGRSNQPQHF
CDR3nt: TGCAGTGCTAGTGGGGGGCGAAGCAATCAGCCCCAGCATTTT

d_gene: -
j_gene: TRBJ2-7
abundance: -
v_gene: TRBV11-3
CDR3aa: CASSQYRDEQYF
CDR3nt: TGTGCCAGCAGCCAATACAGGGACGAGCAGTACTTC

d_gene: -
j_gene: TRBJ2-3
abundance: few
v_gene: TRBV7-2
CDR3aa: CASSLSTLPDTQYF
CDR3nt: TGTGCCAGCAGCTTATCCACCCTCCCAGATACGCAGTATTTT

d_gene: -
j_gene: TRBJ1-2
abundance: few
v_gene: TRBV5-4
CDR3aa: CASSRGQHYGYTF
CDR3nt: TGTGCCAGCAGCCGAGGACAGCACTATGGCTACACCTTC

d_gene: -
j_gene: TRBJ2-4
abundance: once
v_gene: TRBV10-3
CDR3aa: CAIRGGDATQYF
CDR3nt: TGTGCCATCAGGGGTGGGGACGCTACTCAGTACTTC

d_gene: TRBD1
j_gene: TRBJ1-2
abundance: many
v_gene: TRBV7-2
CDR3aa: CASSLAAQGAGYTF
CDR3nt: TGTGCCAGCAGCTTAGCCGCCCAGGGGGCTGGCTACACCTTC

d_gene: -
j_gene: TRBJ1-1
abundance: few
v_gene: TRBV18
CDR3aa: CASSPIKLATQGEAFF
CDR3nt: TGTGCCAGCTCACCAATTAAATTGGCTACCCAGGGTGAAGCTTTCTTT

d_gene: -
j_gene: TRBJ1-2
abundance: many
v_gene: TRBV28
CDR3aa: CASSLDRYDYGYTF
CDR3nt: TGTGCCAGCAGTTTGGACCGATATGACTATGGCTACACCTTC

d_gene: -
j_gene: TRBJ1-6
abundance: many
v_gene: TRBV20-1
CDR3aa: CSASWGGAPLHF
CDR3nt: TGCAGTGCTAGCTGGGGCGGGGCACCCCTCCACTTT

d_gene: -
j_gene: TRBJ1-3
abundance: -
v_gene: TRBV29-1
CDR3aa: CSVLDSGNTIYF
CDR3nt: TGCAGCGTCTTGGACTCTGGAAACACCATATATTTT

d_gene: -
j_gene: TRBJ2-3
abundance: many
v_gene: TRBV6-1
CDR3aa: CASSLTPLSTDTQYF
CDR3nt: TGTGCCAGCAGCTTAACTCCGCTCAGCACAGATACGCAGTATTTT

d_gene: TRBD1
j_gene: TRBJ2-5
abundance: -
v_gene: TRBV28
CDR3aa: CASNPTGTGVKETQHF
CDR3nt: TGCGCCAGCAACCCCACCGGGACAGGGGTAAAAGAGACCCAGCACTTC

d_gene: TRBD2
j_gene: TRBJ2-2
abundance: -
v_gene: TRBV18
CDR3aa: CAGSPRTSGANTGELFF
CDR3nt: TGTGCCGGCTCACCTCGGACTAGCGGGGCGAACACCGGGGAGCTGTTTTTT

d_gene: TRBD2
j_gene: TRBJ2-1
abundance: -
v_gene: TRBV2
CDR3aa: CASSRTSGASNLYNEQFF
CDR3nt: TGTGCCAGCAGTCGGACTAGCGGGGCATCCAATTTATACAATGAGCAGTTCTTC

d_gene: -
j_gene: TRBJ2-1
abundance: once
v_gene: TRBV9
CDR3aa: CASSPRDSSFKRGYNEQFF
CDR3nt: TGTGCCAGCAGCCCCCGGGACAGCAGTTTTAAGCGGGGATACAATGAGCAGTTCTTC

d_gene: -
j_gene: TRBJ1-4
abundance: -
v_gene: TRBV25-1
CDR3aa: CASSEQPNEKLFF
CDR3nt: TGTGCCAGCAGTGAACAGCCTAATGAAAAACTGTTTTTT

d_gene: TRBD2
j_gene: TRBJ2-5
abundance: many
v_gene: TRBV27
CDR3aa: CASSLSSGNFGTQYF
CDR3nt: TGTGCCAGCAGTCTGTCTAGCGGGAATTTTGGGACCCAGTACTTC

d_gene: -
j_gene: TRBJ2-5
abundance: -
v_gene: TRBV28
CDR3aa: CASSLPQGRETQYF
CDR3nt: TGTGCCAGCAGTTTACCGCAGGGTAGGGAGACCCAGTACTTC

d_gene: -
j_gene: TRBJ1-3
abundance: -
v_gene: TRBV5-1
CDR3aa: CASSSVGGPSSGNTIYF
CDR3nt: TGCGCCAGCAGCTCCGTTGGGGGGCCTTCCTCTGGAAACACCATATATTTT

d_gene: TRBD1
j_gene: TRBJ1-5
abundance: -
v_gene: TRBV3-1
CDR3aa: CASSQYTGTGADQPQHF
CDR3nt: TGTGCCAGCAGCCAATATACCGGGACAGGGGCCGATCAGCCCCAGCATTTT

d_gene: -
j_gene: TRBJ2-3
abundance: many
v_gene: TRBV28
CDR3aa: CASSVVGLDSDTQYF
CDR3nt: TGTGCCAGCTCAGTAGTAGGGCTCGACTCAGATACGCAGTATTTT

d_gene: -
j_gene: TRBJ1-1
abundance: few
v_gene: TRBV5-4
CDR3aa: CASSSRGENTEAFF
CDR3nt: TGTGCCAGCAGCTCCAGGGGCGAGAACACTGAAGCTTTCTTT

d_gene: TRBD2
j_gene: TRBJ2-1
abundance: many
v_gene: TRBV20-1
CDR3aa: CSAIQGTSSYNEQFF
CDR3nt: TGCAGTGCTATTCAGGGGACTAGCTCCTACAATGAGCAGTTCTTC

d_gene: TRBD1
j_gene: TRBJ1-1
abundance: many
v_gene: TRBV28
CDR3aa: CASSPRQGPNTEAFF
CDR3nt: TGTGCCAGCAGTCCCCGACAGGGTCCGAACACTGAAGCTTTCTTT

d_gene: TRBD2
j_gene: TRBJ2-1
abundance: many
v_gene: TRBV27
CDR3aa: CASSSGKRGVNNEQFF
CDR3nt: TGTGCCAGCAGTTCCGGGAAGCGGGGGGTAAACAATGAGCAGTTCTTC

d_gene: TRBD2
j_gene: TRBJ2-3
abundance: few
v_gene: TRBV3-1
CDR3aa: CASSQSSGFTDTQYF
CDR3nt: TGTGCCAGCAGCCAATCTAGCGGGTTCACAGATACGCAGTATTTT

d_gene: -
j_gene: TRBJ1-5
abundance: many
v_gene: TRBV6-1
CDR3aa: CASGLNWDQPQHF
CDR3nt: TGTGCCAGCGGTCTAAATTGGGATCAGCCCCAGCATTTT

d_gene: -
j_gene: TRBJ2-3
abundance: many
v_gene: TRBV28
CDR3aa: CASSLRLKDHSTDTQYF
CDR3nt: TGTGCCAGCAGTTTAAGGCTAAAAGACCATAGCACAGATACGCAGTATTTT

d_gene: TRBD2
j_gene: TRBJ2-3
abundance: -
v_gene: TRBV18
CDR3aa: CASPPGGPDTQYF
CDR3nt: TGTGCCAGCCCACCGGGGGGTCCAGATACGCAGTATTTT

d_gene: -
j_gene: TRBJ2-3
abundance: many
v_gene: TRBV10-2
CDR3aa: CASSHERGRQFTDTQYF
CDR3nt: TGCGCCAGCAGTCACGAACGGGGGAGACAGTTCACAGATACGCAGTATTTT